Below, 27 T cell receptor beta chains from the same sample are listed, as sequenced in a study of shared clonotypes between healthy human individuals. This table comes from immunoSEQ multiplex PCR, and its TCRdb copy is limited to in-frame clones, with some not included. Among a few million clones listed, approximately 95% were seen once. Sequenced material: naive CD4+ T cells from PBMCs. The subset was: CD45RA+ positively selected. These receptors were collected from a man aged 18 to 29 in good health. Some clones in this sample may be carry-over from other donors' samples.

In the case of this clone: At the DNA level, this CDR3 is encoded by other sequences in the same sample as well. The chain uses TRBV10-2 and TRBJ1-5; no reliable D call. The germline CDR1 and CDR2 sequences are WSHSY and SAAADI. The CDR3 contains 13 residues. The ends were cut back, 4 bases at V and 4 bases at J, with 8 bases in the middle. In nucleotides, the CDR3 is TGCGCCAGCAGTGTCACAGTTAATCAGCCCCAGCATTTT. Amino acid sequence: CASSVTVNQPQHF.

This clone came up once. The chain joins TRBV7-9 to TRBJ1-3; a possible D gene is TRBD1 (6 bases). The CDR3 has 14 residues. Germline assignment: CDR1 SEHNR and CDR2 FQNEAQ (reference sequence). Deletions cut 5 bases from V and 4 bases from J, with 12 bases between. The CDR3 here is CASSPAGVGNTIYF. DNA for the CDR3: TGTGCCAGCAGCCCTGCAGGGGTCGGAAACACCATATATTTT.

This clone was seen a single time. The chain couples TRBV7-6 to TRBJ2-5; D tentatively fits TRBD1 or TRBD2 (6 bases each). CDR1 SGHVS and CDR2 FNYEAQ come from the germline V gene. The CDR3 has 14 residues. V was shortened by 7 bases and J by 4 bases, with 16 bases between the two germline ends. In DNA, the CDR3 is TGTGCCAGCACTCCACACGGGGGCGCAGAGACCCAGTACTTC. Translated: CASTPHGGAETQYF. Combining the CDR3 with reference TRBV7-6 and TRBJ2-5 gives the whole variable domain GAGVSQSPRYKVTKRGQDVALRCDPISGHVSLYWYRQALGQGPEFLTYFNYEAQQDKSGLPNDRFSAERPEGSISTLTIQRTEQRDSAMYRCASTPHGGAETQYFGPGTRLLVL.

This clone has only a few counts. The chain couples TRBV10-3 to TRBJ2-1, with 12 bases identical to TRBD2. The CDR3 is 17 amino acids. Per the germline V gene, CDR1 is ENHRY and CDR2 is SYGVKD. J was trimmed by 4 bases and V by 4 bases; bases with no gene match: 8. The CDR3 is CAISGKRTSGNYNEQFF. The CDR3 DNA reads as TGTGCCATCAGTGGGAAGAGGACTAGCGGGAATTACAATGAGCAGTTCTTC.

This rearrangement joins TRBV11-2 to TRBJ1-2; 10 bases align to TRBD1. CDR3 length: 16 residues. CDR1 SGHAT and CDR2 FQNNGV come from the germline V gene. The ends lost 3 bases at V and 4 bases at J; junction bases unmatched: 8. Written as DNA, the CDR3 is TGTGCCAGCAGCTTGGCGTTGGGACAGGGGATCTATGGCTACACCTTC. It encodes CASSLALGQGIYGYTF.

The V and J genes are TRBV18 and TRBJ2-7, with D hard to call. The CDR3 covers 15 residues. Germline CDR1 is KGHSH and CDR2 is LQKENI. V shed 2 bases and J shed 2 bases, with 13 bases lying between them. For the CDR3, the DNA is TGTGCCAGCTCACCAGGAGTGGAAGTCACCTACGAGCAGTACTTC. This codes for CASSPGVEVTYEQYF.

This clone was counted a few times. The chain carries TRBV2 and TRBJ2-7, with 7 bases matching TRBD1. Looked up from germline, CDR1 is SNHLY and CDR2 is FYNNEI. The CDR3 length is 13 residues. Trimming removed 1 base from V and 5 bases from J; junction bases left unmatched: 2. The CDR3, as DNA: TGTGCCAGCAGTGAAGGCACAGGGGACGAGCAGTACTTC. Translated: CASSEGTGDEQYF. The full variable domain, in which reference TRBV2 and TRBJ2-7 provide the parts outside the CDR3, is EPEVTQTPSHQVTQMGQEVILRCVPISNHLYFYWYRQILGQKVEFLVSFYNNEISEKSEIFDDQFSVERPDGSNFTLKIRSTKLEDSAMYFCASSEGTGDEQYFGPGTRLTVT.

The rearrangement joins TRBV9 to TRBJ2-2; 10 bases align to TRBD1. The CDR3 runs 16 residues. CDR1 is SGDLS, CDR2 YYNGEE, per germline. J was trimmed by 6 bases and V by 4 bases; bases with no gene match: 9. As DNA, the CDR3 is TGTGCCAGCAGCCGCGGAGACAGGGGGCAGGCCGGGGAGCTGTTTTTT. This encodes CASSRGDRGQAGELFF.

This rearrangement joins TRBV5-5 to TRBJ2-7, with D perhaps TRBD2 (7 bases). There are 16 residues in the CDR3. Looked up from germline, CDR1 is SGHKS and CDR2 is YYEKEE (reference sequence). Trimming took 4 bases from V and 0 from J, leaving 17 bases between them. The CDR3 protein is CASSGGLAEPSYEQYF. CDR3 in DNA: TGTGCCAGCAGCGGGGGCCTAGCGGAACCCTCCTACGAGCAGTACTTC. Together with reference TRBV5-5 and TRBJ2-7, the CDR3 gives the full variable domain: DAGVTQSPTHLIKTRGQQVTLRCSPISGHKSVSWYQQVLGQGPQFIFQYYEKEERGRGNFPDRFSARQFPNYSSELNVNALLLGDSALYLCASSGGLAEPSYEQYFGPGTRLTVT.

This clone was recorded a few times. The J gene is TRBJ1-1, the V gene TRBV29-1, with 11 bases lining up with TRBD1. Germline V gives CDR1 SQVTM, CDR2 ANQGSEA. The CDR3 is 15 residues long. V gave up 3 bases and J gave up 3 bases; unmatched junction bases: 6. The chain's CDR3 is CSVEPGQGAHTEAFF. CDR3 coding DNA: TGCAGCGTTGAGCCCGGACAGGGGGCACACACTGAAGCTTTCTTT. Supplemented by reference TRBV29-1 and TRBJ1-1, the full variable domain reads SAVISQKPSRDICQRGTSLTIQCQVDSQVTMMFWYRQQPGQSLTLIATANQGSEATYESGFVIDKFPISRPNLTFSTLTVSNMSPEDSSIYLCSVEPGQGAHTEAFFGQGTRLTVV.

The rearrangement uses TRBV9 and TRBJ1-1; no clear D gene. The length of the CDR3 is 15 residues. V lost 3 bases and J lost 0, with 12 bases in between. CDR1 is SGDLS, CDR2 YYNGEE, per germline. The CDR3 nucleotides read TGTGCCAGCAGCGGCACGGATTCAATGAACACTGAAGCTTTCTTT. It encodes CASSGTDSMNTEAFF.

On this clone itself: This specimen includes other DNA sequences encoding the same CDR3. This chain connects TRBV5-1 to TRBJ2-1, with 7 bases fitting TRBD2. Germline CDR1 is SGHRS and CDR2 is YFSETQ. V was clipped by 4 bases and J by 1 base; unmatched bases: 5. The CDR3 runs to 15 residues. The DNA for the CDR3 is TGCGCCAGCAGCCCGTTAGCGGGTTCCTACAATGAGCAGTTCTTC. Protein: CASSPLAGSYNEQFF.

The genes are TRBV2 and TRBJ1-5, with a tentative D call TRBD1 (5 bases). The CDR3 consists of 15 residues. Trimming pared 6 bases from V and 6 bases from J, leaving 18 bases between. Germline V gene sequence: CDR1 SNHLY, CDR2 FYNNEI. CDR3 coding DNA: TGTGCCAGCAGCATCCAGGGTTATCGTGTTCAGCCCCAGCATTTT. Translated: CASSIQGYRVQPQHF.

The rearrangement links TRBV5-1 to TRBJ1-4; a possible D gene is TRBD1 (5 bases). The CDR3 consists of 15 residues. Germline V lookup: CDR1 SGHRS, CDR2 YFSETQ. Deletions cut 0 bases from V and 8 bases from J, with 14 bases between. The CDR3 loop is CASSLGGSLTEKLFF. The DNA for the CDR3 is TGCGCCAGCAGCTTGGGGGGCAGTCTTACGGAAAAACTGTTTTTT.

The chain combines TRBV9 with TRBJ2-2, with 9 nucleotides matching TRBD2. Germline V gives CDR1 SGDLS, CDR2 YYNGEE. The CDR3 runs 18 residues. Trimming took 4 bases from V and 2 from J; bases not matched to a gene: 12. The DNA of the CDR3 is TGTGCCAGCAGCACCCGGGGGCTAGCGGGAATCAACACCGGGGAGCTGTTTTTT. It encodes CASSTRGLAGINTGELFF.

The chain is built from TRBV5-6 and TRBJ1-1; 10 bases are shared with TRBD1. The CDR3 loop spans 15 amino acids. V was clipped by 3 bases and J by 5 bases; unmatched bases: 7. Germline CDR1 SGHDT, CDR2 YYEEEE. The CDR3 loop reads CASSYRQGAVTEAFF. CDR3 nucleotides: TGTGCCAGCAGCTACCGACAGGGGGCTGTTACTGAAGCTTTCTTT.

The CDR3 region is CSVEVGTGTGGYTF. The DNA for the CDR3 is TGCAGCGTTGAAGTGGGGACAGGGACAGGTGGCTACACCTTC. The rearrangement uses TRBV29-1 and TRBJ1-2; 9 positions agree with TRBD1. J was trimmed by 7 bases and V by 1 base; bases with no gene match: 7. CDR1 SQVTM and CDR2 ANQGSEA come from the germline V gene. The CDR3 is made up of 14 amino acids.

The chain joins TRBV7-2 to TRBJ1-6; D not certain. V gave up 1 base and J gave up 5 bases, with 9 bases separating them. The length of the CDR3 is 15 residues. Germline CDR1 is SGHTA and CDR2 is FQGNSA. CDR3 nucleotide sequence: TGTGCCAGCAGCTTAGGGGCAGGCCATAATTCACCCCTCCACTTT. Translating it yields CASSLGAGHNSPLHF. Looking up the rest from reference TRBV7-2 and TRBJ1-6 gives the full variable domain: GAGVSQSPSNKVTEKGKDVELRCDPISGHTALYWYRQSLGQGLEFLIYFQGNSAPDKSGLPSDRFSAERTGGSVSTLTIQRTQQEDSAVYLCASSLGAGHNSPLHFGNGTRLTVT.

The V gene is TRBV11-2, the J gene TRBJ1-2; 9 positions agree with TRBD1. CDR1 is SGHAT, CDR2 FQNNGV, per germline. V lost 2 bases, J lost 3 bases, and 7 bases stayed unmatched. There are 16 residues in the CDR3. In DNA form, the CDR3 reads TGTGCCAGCAGCTTAAGGACAGGGGTTGGCGACTATGGCTACACCTTC. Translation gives CASSLRTGVGDYGYTF.

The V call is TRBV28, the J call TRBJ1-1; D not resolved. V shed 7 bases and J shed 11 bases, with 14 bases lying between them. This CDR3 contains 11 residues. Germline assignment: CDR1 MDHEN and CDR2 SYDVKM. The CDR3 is CASTTGRRAFF. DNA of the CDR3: TGTGCCAGCACCACCGGACGAAGGGCTTTCTTT.

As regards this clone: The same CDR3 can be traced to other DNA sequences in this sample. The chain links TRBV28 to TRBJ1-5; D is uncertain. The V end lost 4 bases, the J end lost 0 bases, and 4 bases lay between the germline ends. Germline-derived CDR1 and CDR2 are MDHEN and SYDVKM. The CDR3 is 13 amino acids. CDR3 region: CASSYDSNQPQHF. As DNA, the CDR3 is TGTGCCAGCAGTTATGATAGCAATCAGCCCCAGCATTTT.

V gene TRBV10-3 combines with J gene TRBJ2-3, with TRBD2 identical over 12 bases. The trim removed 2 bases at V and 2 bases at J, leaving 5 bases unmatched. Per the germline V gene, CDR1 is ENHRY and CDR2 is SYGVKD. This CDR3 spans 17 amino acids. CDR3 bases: TGTGCCATCAGTGAGACTGGGACTAGCGGGTACACAGATACGCAGTATTTT. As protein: CAISETGTSGYTDTQYF.

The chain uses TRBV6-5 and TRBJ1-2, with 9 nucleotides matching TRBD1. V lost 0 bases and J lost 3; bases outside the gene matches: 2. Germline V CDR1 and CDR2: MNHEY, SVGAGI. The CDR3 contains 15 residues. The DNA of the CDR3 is TGTGCCAGCAGTTACTCGACAGGGGGTGACTATGGCTACACCTTC. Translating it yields CASSYSTGGDYGYTF.

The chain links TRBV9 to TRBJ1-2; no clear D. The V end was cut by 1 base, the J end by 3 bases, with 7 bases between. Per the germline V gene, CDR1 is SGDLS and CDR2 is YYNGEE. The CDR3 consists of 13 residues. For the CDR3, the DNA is TGTGCCAGCAGCGTACGGACGGACTATGGCTACACCTTC. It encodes CASSVRTDYGYTF. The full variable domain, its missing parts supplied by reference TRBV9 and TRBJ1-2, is DSGVTQTPKHLITATGQRVTLRCSPRSGDLSVYWYQQSLDQGLQFLIQYYNGEERAKGNILERFSAQQFPDLHSELNLSSLELGDSALYFCASSVRTDYGYTFGSGTRLTVV.

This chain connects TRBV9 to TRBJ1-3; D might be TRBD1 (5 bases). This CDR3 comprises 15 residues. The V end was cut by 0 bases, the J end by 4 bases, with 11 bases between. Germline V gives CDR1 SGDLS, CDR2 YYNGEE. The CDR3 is CASSVAGVEGNTIYF. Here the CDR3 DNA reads TGTGCCAGCAGCGTAGCGGGGGTGGAGGGAAACACCATATATTTT.

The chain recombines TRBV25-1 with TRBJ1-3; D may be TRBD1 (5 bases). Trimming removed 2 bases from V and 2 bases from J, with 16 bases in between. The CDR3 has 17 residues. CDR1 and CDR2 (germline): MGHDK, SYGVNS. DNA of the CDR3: TGTGCCAGCAGTGAAGGGGGGGGTCGCCGAGCTGGAAACACCATATATTTT. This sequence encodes CASSEGGGRRAGNTIYF. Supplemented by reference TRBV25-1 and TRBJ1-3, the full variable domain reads EADIYQTPRYLVIGTGKKITLECSQTMGHDKMYWYQQDPGMELHLIHYSYGVNSTEKGDLSSESTVSRIRTEHFPLTLESARPSHTSQYLCASSEGGGRRAGNTIYFGEGSWLTVV.

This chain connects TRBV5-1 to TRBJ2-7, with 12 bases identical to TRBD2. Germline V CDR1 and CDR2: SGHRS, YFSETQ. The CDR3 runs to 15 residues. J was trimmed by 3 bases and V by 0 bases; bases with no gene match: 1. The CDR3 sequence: CASSLGTSGNYEQYF. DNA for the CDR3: TGCGCCAGCAGCTTGGGGACTAGCGGGAACTACGAGCAGTACTTC.